This TCR beta chain was sequenced in a study of blood T cell repertoires in COVID-19. On the study more broadly: Samples came from the United States, Italy and Spain, spanning acute and convalescent COVID-19. The cDNA or gDNA used as material had been derived from T cells, B-cell-depleted T cells, or PBMCs.

This CDR3 comprises 16 residues. Looked up from germline, CDR1 is LGHDT and CDR2 is YNNKEL (reference sequence). V was pared by 5 bases and J by 7 bases, with 12 bases of the junction left unmatched. Repertoires were generated with immunoSEQ multiplex PCR, while TCRdb's copy carries only in-frame clones and drops some. The data contain approximately 240,000 clones, around four fifths of them singletons. The chain recombines TRBV3-1 (or the pseudogene TRBV3-2) with TRBJ1-2, with 11 positions matching TRBD1. The TCR comes from a woman aged 55-70 years with active or convalescent COVID-19. Sample: peripheral blood. The CDR3 spells CASSVGTGGRVGGYTF. CDR3 DNA sequence: TGTGCCAGCAGCGTCGGGACAGGGGGACGAGTAGGTGGCTACACCTTC.